The 15 T cell receptor beta chains reported below all come from one sample, sequenced in a study of identifying expanded T cells in peripheral blood. Assay: immunoSEQ multiplex PCR; the TCRdb copy retains only in-frame clones and omits some. The sample lists under 100,000 clones; about 85% were seen once. Sequencing was performed on blood. The receptor set was obtained from a person aged 18 to 75 in good health.

The chain recombines TRBV11-2 with TRBJ1-1, with D unresolved. Germline V gene sequence: CDR1 SGHAT, CDR2 FQNNGV. Trimming removed 6 bases at V and 1 base at J, with 12 bases between. The CDR3 extends over 14 amino acids. The CDR3 reads CASSSAASNTEAFF. As DNA, the CDR3 is TGTGCCAGCAGTTCTGCCGCGTCGAACACTGAAGCTTTCTTT.

The chain employs TRBV18 and TRBJ1-1; the D gene is possibly TRBD1 (5 bases). Germline V gene data show CDR1 as KGHSH and CDR2 as LQKENI. The CDR3 spans 14 residues. With 2 bases removed from V and 3 bases from J, the gap between germline ends came to 10 bases. The CDR3, as DNA: TGTGCCAGCTCACCAACCGGCAGGGACACTGAAGCTTTCTTT. Encoded protein: CASSPTGRDTEAFF.

This clone was found once. The chain couples TRBV6-6 to TRBJ1-1, with a weak D call TRBD1 (5 bases). Trimming pared 6 bases from V and 3 bases from J, leaving 14 bases between. Germline assignment: CDR1 MNHNY and CDR2 SVGAGI (reference sequence). CDR3 length equals 14 residues. The CDR3 DNA follows: TGTGCCAGCAGCTACGGGGGGGTCGACACTGAAGCTTTCTTT. Translated: CASSYGGVDTEAFF.

The J gene is TRBJ1-6, the V gene TRBV4-3; perhaps TRBD1 as D (5 bases). V was shortened by 4 bases and J by 9 bases, with 16 bases between the two germline ends. The germline V gene encodes CDR1 LGHNA and CDR2 YSLEER. This CDR3 contains 15 residues. Written as DNA, the CDR3 is TGCGCCAGCAGCCCCAGGTGGGGGGAACGTTCACCCCTCCACTTT. Its translation: CASSPRWGERSPLHF.

The chain is built from TRBV28 and TRBJ1-1; D is undetermined. This CDR3 region has 14 residues. Looked up from germline, CDR1 is MDHEN and CDR2 is SYDVKM. Trimming removed 4 bases from V and 4 bases from J, with 13 bases in between. This CDR3 reads CASSWQDAFTEAFF. The CDR3 coding sequence is TGTGCCAGCAGTTGGCAAGACGCCTTCACTGAAGCTTTCTTT.

V and J are TRBV7-9 and TRBJ1-6; 9 positions agree with TRBD1. The CDR3 extends over 15 amino acids. The junction had 7 bases not matched to a gene; V was cut back by 5 bases and J by 8 bases. Germline lookup yields CDR1 SEHNR and CDR2 FQNEAQ (reference sequence). CDR3 sequence: CASSPQGQGDSPLHF. In DNA form, the CDR3 reads TGTGCCAGCAGCCCCCAGGGACAGGGAGATTCACCCCTCCACTTT.

V usage is TRBV5-6 and J usage is TRBJ1-6; D perhaps matches TRBD1 (5 bases). Germline V lookup: CDR1 SGHDT, CDR2 YYEEEE. V shed 0 bases and J shed 4 bases, with 11 bases lying between them. The CDR3 runs 16 residues. For the CDR3, the DNA is TGTGCCAGCAGCTTGGGGGACCGGCAGTATAATTCACCCCTCCACTTT. It translates to CASSLGDRQYNSPLHF.

This chain links TRBV5-5 with TRBJ1-1; TRBD1 matches 7 bases. The CDR3 extends over 16 amino acids. Germline CDR1 reads SGHKS; CDR2 reads YYEKEE (reference sequence). The junction had 11 bases not matched to a gene; V was cut back by 4 bases and J by 2 bases. The DNA for the CDR3 is TGTGCCAGCAGCATAACCCTGGGACAGTTTAACACTGAAGCTTTCTTT. Translation gives CASSITLGQFNTEAFF.

V usage is TRBV19 and J usage is TRBJ1-2; 8 nucleotides line up with TRBD1. V was clipped by 4 bases and J by 5 bases; unmatched bases: 9. Germline CDR1 reads LNHDA; CDR2 reads SQIVND (reference sequence). The CDR3 consists of 15 residues. The DNA for the CDR3 is TGTGCCAGTAGTACCTCAGGACAGGGTTTTTATGGCTACACCTTC. Amino acids: CASSTSGQGFYGYTF.

V and J are TRBV9 and TRBJ1-1; D may be TRBD1 (6 bases). The CDR3 is made up of 13 amino acids. The germline CDR1 and CDR2 sequences are SGDLS and YYNGEE. Trimming took 4 bases from V and 9 from J, leaving 16 bases between them. Here the CDR3 DNA reads TGTGCCAGCAGCTCCCGGACAGACGACCAAGCTTTCTTT. Translation: CASSSRTDDQAFF.

CDR3 DNA: TGTGCCAGCAGTGCCCGGGACTACCCCTCCTACGAGCAGTACTTC. Its protein is CASSARDYPSYEQYF. The chain links TRBV6-5 to TRBJ2-7, with TRBD2 identical over 7 bases. CDR1 is MNHEY, CDR2 SVGAGI, per germline. Trimming removed 5 bases from V and 0 bases from J; junction bases left unmatched: 7. This CDR3 has 15 residues.

The chain employs TRBV5-4 and TRBJ2-1; D remains ambiguous. This CDR3 comprises 12 residues. CDR1 is SGHNT and CDR2 is YYREEE in the germline V gene (reference sequence). The ends were cut back, 3 bases at V and 8 bases at J, with 9 bases in the middle. The CDR3 coding sequence is TGTGCCAGCAGCTCTCCGGTGGATGAGCAGTTCTTC. Protein: CASSSPVDEQFF.

This chain joins TRBV4-1 and TRBJ2-1; D gene unclear. Trimming pared 2 bases from V and 6 bases from J, leaving 14 bases between. Germline-derived CDR1 and CDR2 are MGHRA and YSYEKL. The CDR3 has 15 residues. The CDR3 is CASSQLLPLPNEQFF. The CDR3 DNA sequence: TGCGCCAGCAGCCAACTCCTCCCACTACCCAATGAGCAGTTCTTC.

This clone was seen only once. The CDR3 loop is CAISELAGDNEQFF. The CDR3 DNA sequence: TGTGCCATCAGTGAACTAGCGGGGGACAATGAGCAGTTCTTC. This chain uses TRBV10-3 with TRBJ2-1; 11 nucleotides align to TRBD2. Per germline, CDR1 ENHRY and CDR2 SYGVKD. Trimming at V came to 3 bases and at J to 5 bases, leaving 0 bases not matched to a gene. There are 14 residues in the CDR3.

This chain links TRBV7-9 with TRBJ2-4; 10 bases line up with TRBD1. The CDR3 contains 16 residues. J gave up 0 bases and V 5 bases, and 4 bases lay outside the gene matches. The germline gives CDR1 SEHNR, CDR2 FQNEAQ (reference sequence). CDR3 sequence (DNA): TGTGCCAGCAGCATGGGACAGGGGATAGCCAAAAACATTCAGTACTTC. Protein product: CASSMGQGIAKNIQYF.